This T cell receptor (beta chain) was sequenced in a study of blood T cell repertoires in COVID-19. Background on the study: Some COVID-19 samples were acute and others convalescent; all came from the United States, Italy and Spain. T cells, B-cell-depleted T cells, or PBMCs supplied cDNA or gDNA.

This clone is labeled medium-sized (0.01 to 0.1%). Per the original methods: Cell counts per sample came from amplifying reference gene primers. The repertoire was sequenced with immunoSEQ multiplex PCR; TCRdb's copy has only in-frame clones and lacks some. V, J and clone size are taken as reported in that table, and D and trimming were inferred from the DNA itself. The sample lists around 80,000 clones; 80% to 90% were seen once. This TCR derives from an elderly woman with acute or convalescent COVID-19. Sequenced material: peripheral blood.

CDR3 in amino acids: CASSLHTGGNNSPLHF. The DNA for the CDR3 is TGTGCCAGCAGTTTACACACAGGGGGGAATAATTCACCCCTCCACTTT. This rearrangement joins TRBV28 to TRBJ1-6, with 8 bases aligning to TRBD1. The V gene end was trimmed by 2 bases and the J gene end by 5 bases; junction bases not matched to a gene: 5. Germline V gives CDR1 MDHEN, CDR2 SYDVKM. The CDR3 is made up of 16 amino acids.